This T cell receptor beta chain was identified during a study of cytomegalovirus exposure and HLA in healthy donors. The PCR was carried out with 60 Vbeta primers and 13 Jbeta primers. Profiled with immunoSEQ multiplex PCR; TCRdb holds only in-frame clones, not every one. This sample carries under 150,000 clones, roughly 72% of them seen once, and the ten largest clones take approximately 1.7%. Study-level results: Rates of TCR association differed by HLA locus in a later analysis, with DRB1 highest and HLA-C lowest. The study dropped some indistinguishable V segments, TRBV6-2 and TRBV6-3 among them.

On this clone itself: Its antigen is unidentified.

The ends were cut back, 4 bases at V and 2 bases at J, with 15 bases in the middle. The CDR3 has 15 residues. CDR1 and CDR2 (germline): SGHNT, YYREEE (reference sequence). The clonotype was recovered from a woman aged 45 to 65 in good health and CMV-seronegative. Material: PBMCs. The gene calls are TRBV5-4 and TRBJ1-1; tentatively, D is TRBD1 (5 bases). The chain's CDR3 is CASSPPMGLNTEAFF. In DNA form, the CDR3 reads TGTGCCAGCAGCCCCCCCATGGGGCTAAACACTGAAGCTTTCTTT.